Following are 11 T cell receptor beta chains from one sample sequenced in a study of CD8 T cells in ankylosing spondylitis. General observations from the study: In ankylosing spondylitis blood, a motif of roughly eight highly homologous TCR beta variants appeared characteristic.

These receptors lack a known antigen. TCRdb re-derived calls from the 5' RACE reads in MiXCR, one entry per CDR3 protein. The sample holds about 210,000 distinct CDR3 sequences, more than 5.5% seen once. The sample comprised blood, either unsorted or a sorted T cell fraction (not recorded which). These receptors were taken from a male donor with ankylosing spondylitis.

This clonotype was seen ten or more times. The chain carries TRBV7-9 and TRBJ2-3; D possibly matches TRBD1 or TRBD2 (5 bases each). The germline V gene has CDR1 SEHNR and CDR2 FQNEAQ (reference sequence). Trimming removed 5 bases from V and 6 bases from J, with 21 bases in between. The CDR3 has 16 residues. This CDR3 is CASSPKARDHRDTQYF. Written as DNA, the CDR3 is TGTGCCAGCAGCCCGAAAGCCCGGGACCACAGGGATACGCAGTATTTT.

This clonotype showed up many times. The rearrangement uses TRBV11-2 and TRBJ2-3, with TRBD2 identical over 9 bases. The length of the CDR3 is 15 residues. Per germline, CDR1 SGHAT and CDR2 FQNNGV. Trimming cost V 4 bases and J 2 bases; bases outside gene matches: 4. The CDR3 sequence: CASSYLAGITDTQYF. The DNA for the CDR3 is TGTGCCAGCAGCTACCTAGCGGGAATCACAGATACGCAGTATTTT.

This clonotype was seen a handful of times. The chain recombines TRBV27 with TRBJ1-2; D possibly corresponds to TRBD1 (5 bases). The CDR3 sequence is 13 residues long. The germline CDR1 and CDR2 sequences are MNHEY and SMNVEV (reference sequence). V lost 4 bases, J lost 7 bases, and 13 bases lay in between. This chain's CDR3 is CASSSWGLGGYTF. The CDR3 region has the DNA TGTGCCAGCAGTTCATGGGGGTTAGGTGGCTACACCTTC.

This CDR3 reads CSGVVGLAGLETQYF. The CDR3 DNA follows: TGCAGCGGGGTGGTGGGACTAGCGGGGCTCGAGACCCAGTACTTC. The chain is built from TRBV29-1 and TRBJ2-5, with 13 bases identical to TRBD2. There are 15 residues in the CDR3. Germline V gene sequence: CDR1 SQVTM, CDR2 ANQGSEA. V lost 7 bases to trimming and J lost 5 bases; unmatched junction nucleotides: 10.

This clonotype was counted many times. This chain connects TRBV6-1 to TRBJ2-2; D unresolved. V lost 7 bases to trimming and J lost 1 base, with 7 bases between them. In germline, CDR1 is MNHNS, CDR2 SASEGT. The length of the CDR3 is 13 residues. CDR3 sequence reads: CASKPGNTGELFF. CDR3 coding DNA: TGTGCCAGCAAACCGGGGAACACCGGGGAGCTGTTTTTT.

The gene calls are TRBV27 and TRBJ2-1; 15 nucleotides match TRBD2. The CDR3 has 19 residues. In germline, CDR1 is MNHEY, CDR2 SMNVEV (reference sequence). The J segment lost 2 bases and the V segment lost 4 bases, leaving 9 bases of the junction unmatched. DNA of the CDR3: TGTGCCAGCAGTTCCCTAGGACTAGCGGGAGGGGACCCCTACAATGAGCAGTTCTTC. It is translated as CASSSLGLAGGDPYNEQFF.

This clonotype was counted ten times or more. The genes are TRBV12-3 or TRBV12-4 and TRBJ2-2; no definite D call. With 4 bases removed from V and 6 bases from J, the gap between germline ends came to 9 bases. The CDR3 runs to 13 residues. The CDR3 loop is CASSSVGSGELFF. CDR3 nucleotides: TGTGCCAGCAGTTCGGTAGGGTCCGGGGAGCTGTTTTTT.

In this sample, this clonotype turned up many times. This sequence joins TRBV12-3 or TRBV12-4 and TRBJ1-1, with 7 positions matching TRBD1. This CDR3 has 17 amino acids. Losses at the gene ends were 3 bases for V and 0 bases for J; bases not matched to a gene: 10. The CDR3 DNA reads TGTGCCAGCAGTTTCGGCCGGACAACAGGGGTGAACACTGAAGCTTTCTTT. Encoded protein: CASSFGRTTGVNTEAFF.

This clonotype was recorded many times. V is TRBV5-1 and J is TRBJ2-7; D could derive from TRBD1 or TRBD2 (5 bases each). The CDR3 is 12 amino acids. Deletions cut 1 base from V and 6 bases from J, with 8 bases between. From germline, CDR1 is SGHRS and CDR2 YFSETQ. The CDR3 DNA follows: TGCGCCAGCAGCTTGCCTGGGGGCGAGCAGTACTTC. As protein: CASSLPGGEQYF.

This clonotype was seen repeatedly, ten times or more. DNA of the CDR3: TGTGCCAGCGCCCTCGGGGCGGGAGTTACCGGGGAGCTGTTTTTT. It encodes CASALGAGVTGELFF. The J gene is TRBJ2-2, the V gene TRBV2, with 7 bases that match TRBD2. The CDR3 covers 15 residues. V lost 8 bases to trimming and J lost 5 bases; unmatched junction nucleotides: 11. In germline, CDR1 is SNHLY, CDR2 FYNNEI.

This clonotype has ten or more counts. The chain joins TRBV7-6 to TRBJ2-3; D is possibly TRBD2 (6 bases). The CDR3 loop spans 16 amino acids. V was cut by 5 bases and J by 1 base, with 16 bases left in between. Per the germline V gene, CDR1 is SGHVS and CDR2 is FNYEAQ. The CDR3 protein is CASSLGAGRRTDTQYF. For the CDR3, the DNA is TGTGCCAGCAGCCTGGGTGCGGGGAGACGCACAGATACGCAGTATTTT.